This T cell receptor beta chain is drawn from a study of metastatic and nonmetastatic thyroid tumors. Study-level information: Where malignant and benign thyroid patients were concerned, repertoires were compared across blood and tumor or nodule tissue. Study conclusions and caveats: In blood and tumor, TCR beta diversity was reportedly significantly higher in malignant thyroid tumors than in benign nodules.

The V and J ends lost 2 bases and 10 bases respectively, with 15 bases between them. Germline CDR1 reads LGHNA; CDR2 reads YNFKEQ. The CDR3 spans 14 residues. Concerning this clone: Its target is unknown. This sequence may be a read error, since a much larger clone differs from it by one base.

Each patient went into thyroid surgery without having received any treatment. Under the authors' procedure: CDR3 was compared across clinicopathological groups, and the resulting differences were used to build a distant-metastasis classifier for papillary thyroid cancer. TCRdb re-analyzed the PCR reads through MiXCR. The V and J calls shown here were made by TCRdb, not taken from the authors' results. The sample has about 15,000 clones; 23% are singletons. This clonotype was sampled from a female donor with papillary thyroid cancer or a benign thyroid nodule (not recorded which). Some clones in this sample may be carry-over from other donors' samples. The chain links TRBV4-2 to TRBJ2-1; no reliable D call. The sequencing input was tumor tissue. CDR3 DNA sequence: TGTGCCAGCAGCCAATCCTGTGATCTAGGGGAGCAGTTCTTC. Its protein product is CASSQSCDLGEQFF.